The 23 T cell receptor beta chains presented below share a single source sample, sequenced in a study of T cell responses to AZD1222 COVID-19 vaccine. The table came from immunoSEQ multiplex PCR; TCRdb's copy has only in-frame clones and leaves some out. The top ten clones hold roughly 21% of a sample with tens of thousands of clones, approximately 91% of them seen once. Sequenced material: peripheral blood, taken on day 0 of AZD1222 vaccination. All receptors come from an adult in good health.

Concerning this clone: Other nucleotide sequences from this sample produce the same CDR3. This chain joins TRBV5-1 and TRBJ1-1, with D perhaps matching TRBD1 (5 bases). This CDR3 contains 14 residues. V lost 0 bases and J lost 1, with 7 bases in between. Germline V gene lookup returns CDR1 SGHRS and CDR2 YFSETQ. This CDR3 is CASSLAGTNTEAFF. CDR3 DNA sequence: TGCGCCAGCAGCTTGGCCGGGACGAACACTGAAGCTTTCTTT.

The chain combines TRBV19 with TRBJ2-5, with 12 bases lining up with TRBD2. The CDR3 is made up of 14 amino acids. Germline V gives CDR1 LNHDA, CDR2 SQIVND (reference sequence). Unmatched junction bases numbered 5, after V lost 7 bases and J lost 5 bases. The DNA for the CDR3 is TGTGCCAGTACCCGGACTAGCGGGGTGGAGACCCAGTACTTC. It codes for CASTRTSGVETQYF.

The CDR3 coding sequence is TGTGCCAGCACGTCGGGCCGTTCGGACTACACCTTC. Translation: CASTSGRSDYTF. The chain employs TRBV6-5 and TRBJ1-2; D gene uncertain. Germline CDR1 and CDR2: MNHEY and SVGAGI. The CDR3 has 12 residues. With 7 bases removed from V and 10 bases from J, the gap between germline ends came to 16 bases.

The chain has TRBV4-2 and TRBJ2-2; D unresolved. V gave up 1 base and J gave up 3 bases, with 9 bases separating them. Germline V gene data show CDR1 as LGHNA and CDR2 as YNFKEQ. The CDR3 has 15 amino acids. The DNA for the CDR3 is TGTGCCAGCAGCCAAGTATCCTCCCACACCGGGGAGCTGTTTTTT. This sequence encodes CASSQVSSHTGELFF.

The CDR3 loop is CASSHPPGGTNTGELFF. CDR3 nucleotides: TGCGCCAGCAGCCACCCACCCGGCGGGACGAACACCGGGGAGCTGTTTTTT. This sequence joins TRBV4-1 and TRBJ2-2, with D possibly TRBD2 on 6 matching bases. V was cut by 3 bases and J by 0 bases, with 14 bases left in between. Germline CDR1 MGHRA, CDR2 YSYEKL. The CDR3 spans 17 residues.

This clone was picked up one time. V gene TRBV19 combines with J gene TRBJ2-3, with D hard to call. In germline, CDR1 is LNHDA, CDR2 SQIVND (reference sequence). The CDR3 length is 16 residues. V was trimmed by 5 bases and J by 2 bases, leaving 17 bases between them. This CDR3 reads CASSLGSQLDTDTQYF. The CDR3 nucleotides are TGTGCCAGTAGTCTCGGTTCGCAACTCGACACAGATACGCAGTATTTT.

Here the CDR3 reads CASSPPDISSTDTQYF. The CDR3, as DNA: TGTGCCAGCAGCCCCCCGGACATTAGTAGCACAGATACGCAGTATTTT. The genes are TRBV3-1 (or the pseudogene TRBV3-2) and TRBJ2-3; possible D gene TRBD1, 5 bases. The CDR3 contains 16 residues. Per the germline V gene, CDR1 is LGHDT and CDR2 is YNNKEL (reference sequence). With 4 bases removed from V and 0 bases from J, the gap between germline ends came to 14 bases.

The J gene is TRBJ2-1, the V gene TRBV29-1, with 7 bases matching TRBD2. Germline trimming cut 2 bases from V and 12 bases from J; bases unmatched to any gene: 1. This CDR3 spans 10 amino acids. Germline V gives CDR1 SQVTM, CDR2 ANQGSEA. CDR3 protein: CSVETGGQFF. The CDR3 DNA follows: TGCAGCGTTGAAACGGGGGGGCAGTTCTTC.

The chain recombines TRBV5-6 with TRBJ1-4, with D possibly TRBD1 on 5 matching bases. V lost 4 bases to trimming and J lost 0 bases, with 16 bases between them. In germline, CDR1 is SGHDT, CDR2 YYEEEE. The CDR3 length is 17 residues. This CDR3 is CASSLLGTAATNEKLFF. CDR3 in DNA: TGTGCCAGCAGCCTCCTTGGGACGGCTGCAACTAATGAAAAACTGTTTTTT.

The gene calls are TRBV7-2 and TRBJ1-2, with a tentative D call TRBD1 (5 bases). The germline V gene has CDR1 SGHTA and CDR2 FQGNSA. The CDR3 has 13 residues. Trimming removed 8 bases from V and 2 bases from J, with 12 bases in between. CDR3 nucleotide sequence: TGTGCCAGCCTAAGGGGAAACAACTATGGCTACACCTTC. Its protein is CASLRGNNYGYTF. Combining the CDR3 with reference TRBV7-2 and TRBJ1-2 gives the whole variable domain GAGVSQSPSNKVTEKGKDVELRCDPISGHTALYWYRQSLGQGLEFLIYFQGNSAPDKSGLPSDRFSAERTGGSVSTLTIQRTQQEDSAVYLCASLRGNNYGYTFGSGTRLTVV.

This chain links TRBV7-6 with TRBJ2-3; 7 positions agree with TRBD1. The V segment lost 6 bases and the J segment 5 bases; nucleotides outside the gene matches: 14. Germline V gives CDR1 SGHVS, CDR2 FNYEAQ. The CDR3 runs 16 residues. This chain's CDR3 is CASSPWGQGVVDTQYF. In nucleotides, the CDR3 is TGTGCCAGCAGTCCCTGGGGCCAGGGGGTTGTAGATACGCAGTATTTT.

This chain joins TRBV29-1 and TRBJ2-3; D is undetermined. Germline CDR1 SQVTM, CDR2 ANQGSEA. This CDR3 comprises 14 residues. Deletions cut 4 bases from V and 6 bases from J, with 17 bases between. The CDR3 reads CSVVRQSVGDTQYF. Here the CDR3 DNA reads TGCAGCGTTGTTCGCCAGTCTGTCGGGGATACGCAGTATTTT.

This clone was observed once. J is TRBJ1-6 and V is TRBV21-1. TRBV21-1 is classified as a pseudogene. CDR3 length equals 14 residues. CDR3 in DNA: TGTGCCAGCAGCAAAGAAGAGGGTAATTCACCCCTCCACTTT. It codes for CASSKEEGNSPLHF.

The CDR3 reads CASSRIAVTSNEQFF. The CDR3 region has the DNA TGTGCCAGCAGCCGTATAGCGGTAACTTCCAATGAGCAGTTCTTC. The rearrangement links TRBV2 to TRBJ2-1, with D perhaps matching TRBD2 (6 bases). The germline V gene encodes CDR1 SNHLY and CDR2 FYNNEI. V was clipped by 6 bases and J by 6 bases, with 18 bases between them. This CDR3 contains 15 residues.

This clone has only one observation. This chain uses TRBV19 with TRBJ2-7; D is tentatively TRBD1 or TRBD2 (5 bases each). CDR1 and CDR2 from the germline V gene are LNHDA and SQIVND (reference sequence). This CDR3 contains 14 residues. Trimming removed 1 base at V and 0 bases at J, with 7 bases between. This CDR3 is CASSIGGISYEQYF. Here the CDR3 DNA reads TGTGCCAGTAGTATAGGGGGGATCTCCTACGAGCAGTACTTC.

The gene calls are TRBV7-2 and TRBJ2-1, with 8 bases identical to TRBD2. Germline lookup yields CDR1 SGHTA and CDR2 FQGNSA. The CDR3 totals 15 residues. J lost 4 bases, V lost 3 bases, and 5 bases had no gene match. The CDR3 DNA reads TGTGCCAGCAGCTTGGCGGGAGGTAGGTACAATGAGCAGTTCTTC. Translation: CASSLAGGRYNEQFF.

The CDR3 here is CASSSSGRAPRDTQYF. The DNA of the CDR3 is TGTGCCAGCAGTAGCAGCGGGAGGGCCCCGCGGGATACGCAGTATTTT. The chain links TRBV25-1 to TRBJ2-3, with TRBD2 matching 10 bases. CDR3 size: 16 residues. Germline trimming cut 5 bases from V and 6 bases from J; bases unmatched to any gene: 11. Germline CDR1 is MGHDK and CDR2 is SYGVNS.

V usage is TRBV25-1 and J usage is TRBJ1-2; D uncertain. V shed 6 bases and J shed 4 bases, with 12 bases lying between them. Germline CDR1 is MGHDK and CDR2 is SYGVNS. The CDR3 contains 13 residues. This CDR3 reads CASSPIESYGYTF. In DNA form, the CDR3 reads TGTGCCAGCAGCCCTATCGAGTCCTATGGCTACACCTTC.

The chain links TRBV7-2 to TRBJ1-1; 9 bases match TRBD1. In germline, CDR1 is SGHTA, CDR2 FQGNSA. CDR3 length equals 14 residues. V lost 3 bases to trimming and J lost 10 bases; unmatched junction nucleotides: 9. CDR3: CASSLRQGGNVAFF. The CDR3 DNA sequence: TGTGCCAGCAGCTTGAGACAGGGGGGAAACGTAGCTTTCTTT.

A single count supports this clone. The chain couples TRBV19 to TRBJ2-2; 7 nucleotides align to TRBD1. The V and J ends lost 4 bases and 3 bases, in that order; junction bases with no gene match: 5. CDR3 length: 15 amino acids. Germline loops: CDR1 LNHDA, CDR2 SQIVND (reference sequence). In DNA form, the CDR3 reads TGTGCCAGTAGTAGGTATGACAGGGACACCGGGGAGCTGTTTTTT. It encodes CASSRYDRDTGELFF.

This clone was found once. The rearrangement links TRBV11-3 to TRBJ2-2, with D perhaps assigned TRBD1 or TRBD2 (6 bases each). This CDR3 comprises 16 residues. Germline CDR1 reads SGHNT; CDR2 reads YENEEA. The germline V and J ends were trimmed by 3 bases and 4 bases, with 15 bases remaining between them. The CDR3 is CASSLSPGGGTGELFF. For the CDR3, the DNA is TGTGCCAGCAGCTTGTCCCCAGGAGGGGGCACCGGGGAGCTGTTTTTT. Full variable domain (rest looked up from reference TRBV11-3 and TRBJ2-2): EAGVVQSPRYKIIEKKQPVAFWCNPISGHNTLYWYLQNLGQGPELLIRYENEEAVDDSQLPKDRFSAERLKGVDSTLKIQPAELGDSAVYLCASSLSPGGGTGELFFGEGSRLTVL.

This sequence joins TRBV11-3 and TRBJ2-7; 9 nucleotides line up with TRBD1. The CDR3 is made up of 14 amino acids. The trim removed 4 bases at V and 0 bases at J, leaving 1 base unmatched. Germline CDR1 and CDR2: SGHNT and YENEEA. The CDR3 loop reads CASSSGQGSYEQYF. For the CDR3, the DNA is TGTGCCAGCAGCTCGGGACAGGGCTCCTACGAGCAGTACTTC.

This clone was picked up one time. The V and J genes are TRBV6-4 and TRBJ2-2; 9 bases align to TRBD1. The CDR3 consists of 16 residues. V was pared by 6 bases and J by 1 base, with 6 bases of the junction left unmatched. Germline assignment: CDR1 MRHNA and CDR2 SNTAGT. The CDR3 bases are TGTGCCAGCAGCGACAGGGGGGGGCTGAACACCGGGGAGCTGTTTTTT. Its protein product is CASSDRGGLNTGELFF.